What follows are 2 T cell receptor beta chains derived from one specimen sequenced in a study of blood T cell repertoires in COVID-19. The table came from immunoSEQ multiplex PCR; TCRdb's copy has only in-frame clones and leaves some out. Of about 270,000 clones listed, about 87% were seen once; the top ten hold over 4%. Material: peripheral blood. The receptors were sampled from a man between 60 and 70 years old who had recovered from COVID-19.

The J gene is TRBJ2-1, the V gene TRBV30; D is uncertain. The CDR3 has 12 residues. V was shortened by 3 bases and J by 6 bases, with 9 bases between the two germline ends. CDR1 GTSNPN and CDR2 SVGIG come from the germline V gene (reference sequence). The CDR3 sequence: CAWSLGRNEQFF. The CDR3 DNA sequence: TGTGCCTGGAGCCTGGGCCGCAATGAGCAGTTCTTC.

The count of this clone is one. V is TRBV5-6 and J is TRBJ2-6; D is possibly TRBD1 (6 bases). This CDR3 region has 15 residues. V was trimmed by 2 bases and J by 4 bases, leaving 10 bases between them. Germline V gene sequence: CDR1 SGHDT, CDR2 YYEEEE. The chain's CDR3 is CASSLQGPGANVLTF. The CDR3 coding sequence is TGTGCCAGCAGCTTACAGGGACCCGGGGCCAACGTCCTGACTTTC.